This entry lists 8 T cell receptor beta chains sequenced from one sample in a study of human T cells and chemical hapten exposure. The study's library attached unique molecular identifiers to single cDNA molecules. TCRdb ran MiXCR on the reads and lists one entry per CDR3 protein. The data show a few thousand distinct CDR3 sequences, with 40% to 45% seen just once and about a tenth held by the top ten. Treatment in this sample: therapeutic diphenylcyclopropenone sensitization with weekly scalp DPC. Here the sequenced sample was whole blood, taken before DPC sensitization or 2, 6, or about 24 weeks after (not recorded which). The receptor source for this set is an adult with alopecia areata. Some clones in this sample may be carry-over from other donors' samples. This table probably holds off-target reads from a library built for another chain.

The V call is TRBV7-2, the J call TRBJ2-3, with TRBD2 identical over 15 bases. The germline gives CDR1 SGHTA, CDR2 FQGNSA. V lost 5 bases, J lost 5 bases, and 8 bases stayed unmatched. The CDR3 is made up of 17 amino acids. The CDR3 coding sequence is TGTGCCAGCAGCAAGGCGGGACTAGCGGGAGGCGTAGATACGCAGTATTTT. Protein: CASSKAGLAGGVDTQYF.

The chain carries TRBV7-9 and TRBJ2-7; possible D gene TRBD2, 5 bases. Between the trimmed V and J ends, which lost 5 bases and 2 bases, there was a span of 10 bases. The CDR3 is 13 residues long. Germline CDR1 and CDR2: SEHNR and FQNEAQ (reference sequence). The CDR3: CASSPSAAYEQYF. The CDR3 bases are TGTGCCAGCAGCCCTTCAGCGGCCTACGAGCAGTACTTC.

The chain carries TRBV7-2 and TRBJ2-5; tentative D call: TRBD2 (5 bases). The CDR3 extends over 14 amino acids. With 6 bases removed from V and 2 bases from J, the gap between germline ends came to 13 bases. The germline gives CDR1 SGHTA, CDR2 FQGNSA. This CDR3 reads CASRPRERQETQYF. The CDR3 DNA sequence: TGTGCCAGCAGGCCGAGGGAGCGGCAAGAGACCCAGTACTTC. Full variable domain (outside the CDR3, taken from reference TRBV7-2 and TRBJ2-5): GAGVSQSPSNKVTEKGKDVELRCDPISGHTALYWYRQSLGQGLEFLIYFQGNSAPDKSGLPSDRFSAERTGGSVSTLTIQRTQQEDSAVYLCASRPRERQETQYFGPGTRLLVL.

This clonotype was counted only a few times. The gene calls are TRBV11-2 and TRBJ2-3; the D is unclear. CDR1 is SGHAT and CDR2 is FQNNGV in the germline V gene. Between the trimmed V and J ends, which lost 5 bases and 0 bases, there was a span of 9 bases. CDR3 length: 14 amino acids. The CDR3 nucleotides are TGTGCCAGCAGCCGAGAATTAAGCACAGATACGCAGTATTTT. This encodes CASSRELSTDTQYF.

This clonotype was observed a handful of times. V is TRBV29-1 and J is TRBJ2-7; perhaps TRBD2 as D (6 bases). This CDR3 is built from 14 residues. With 7 bases removed from V and 2 bases from J, the gap between germline ends came to 18 bases. From germline, CDR1 is SQVTM and CDR2 ANQGSEA. The DNA of the CDR3 is TGCAGCGCCGCAGGGCAGGGACTTCCCTACGAGCAGTACTTC. Protein: CSAAGQGLPYEQYF.

This clonotype was observed a single time. The V gene is TRBV9, the J gene TRBJ2-1; 10 bases align to TRBD2. Germline V CDR1 and CDR2: SGDLS, YYNGEE. The trim removed 3 bases at V and 9 bases at J, leaving 6 bases unmatched. The CDR3 has 14 residues. DNA of the CDR3: TGTGCCAGCAGCGCTAGCGGGAGTTCAAGTGAGCAGTTCTTC. It yields the protein CASSASGSSSEQFF. Full variable domain (rest looked up from reference TRBV9 and TRBJ2-1): DSGVTQTPKHLITATGQRVTLRCSPRSGDLSVYWYQQSLDQGLQFLIQYYNGEERAKGNILERFSAQQFPDLHSELNLSSLELGDSALYFCASSASGSSSEQFFGPGTRLTVL.

CDR3 DNA: TGTGCCAGCAGGGGTGGAGGGCCACCTGAGCAGTTCTTC. Translated: CASRGGGPPEQFF. The chain carries TRBV5-4 and TRBJ2-1; D might be TRBD2 (6 bases). CDR1 SGHNT and CDR2 YYREEE come from the germline V gene (reference sequence). V was trimmed by 5 bases and J by 9 bases, leaving 15 bases between them. The CDR3 runs to 13 residues.

A few counts support this clonotype. The chain is built from TRBV6-2 or TRBV6-3 and TRBJ2-3; D possibly corresponds to TRBD2 (6 bases). Germline V gene sequence: CDR1 MNHEY, CDR2 SVGEGT. The V end lost 6 bases, the J end lost 0 bases, and 10 bases lay between the germline ends. The CDR3 covers 14 residues. The CDR3 region has the DNA TGTGCCAGCAGGAGAAGCGGGAGCACAGATACGCAGTATTTT. Its protein is CASRRSGSTDTQYF.